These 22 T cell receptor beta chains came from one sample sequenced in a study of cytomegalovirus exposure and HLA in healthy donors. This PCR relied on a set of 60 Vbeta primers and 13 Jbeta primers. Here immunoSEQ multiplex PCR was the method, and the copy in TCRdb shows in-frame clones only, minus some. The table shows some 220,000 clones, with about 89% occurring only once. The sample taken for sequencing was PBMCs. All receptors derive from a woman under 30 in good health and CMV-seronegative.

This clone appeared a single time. CDR3 protein: CASSGGQAYEQYF. Here the CDR3 DNA reads TGTGCCAGCAGTGGGGGACAGGCCTACGAGCAGTACTTC. The rearrangement joins TRBV2 to TRBJ2-7; 8 nucleotides match TRBD1. J was trimmed by 2 bases and V by 4 bases; bases with no gene match: 1. The germline V gene encodes CDR1 SNHLY and CDR2 FYNNEI. The CDR3 is 13 residues long.

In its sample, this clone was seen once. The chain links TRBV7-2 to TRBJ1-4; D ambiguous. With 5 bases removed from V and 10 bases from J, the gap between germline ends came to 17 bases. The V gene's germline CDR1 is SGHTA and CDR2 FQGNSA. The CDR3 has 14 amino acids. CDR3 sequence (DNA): TGTGCCAGCAGCCCGCGGTCCCCTATGGGAAAACTGTTTTTT. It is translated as CASSPRSPMGKLFF.

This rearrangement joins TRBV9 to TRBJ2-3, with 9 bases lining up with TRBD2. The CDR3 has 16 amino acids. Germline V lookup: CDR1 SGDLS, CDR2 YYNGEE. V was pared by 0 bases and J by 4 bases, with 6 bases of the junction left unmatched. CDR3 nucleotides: TGTGCCAGCAGCGTAGGAGATAGCGGGAGTTCAGATACGCAGTATTTT. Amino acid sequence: CASSVGDSGSSDTQYF.

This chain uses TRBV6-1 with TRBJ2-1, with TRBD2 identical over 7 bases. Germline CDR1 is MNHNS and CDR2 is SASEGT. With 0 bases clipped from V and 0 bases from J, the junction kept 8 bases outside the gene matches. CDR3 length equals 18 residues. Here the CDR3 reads CASSEAKVIAGSYNEQFF. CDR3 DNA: TGTGCCAGCAGTGAAGCGAAGGTGATAGCGGGCTCCTACAATGAGCAGTTCTTC.

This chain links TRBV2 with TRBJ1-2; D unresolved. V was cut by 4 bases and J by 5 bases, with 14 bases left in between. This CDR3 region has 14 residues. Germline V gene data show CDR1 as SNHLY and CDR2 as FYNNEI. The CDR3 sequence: CASSGWATTYGYTF. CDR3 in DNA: TGTGCCAGCAGTGGTTGGGCCACCACTTATGGCTACACCTTC.

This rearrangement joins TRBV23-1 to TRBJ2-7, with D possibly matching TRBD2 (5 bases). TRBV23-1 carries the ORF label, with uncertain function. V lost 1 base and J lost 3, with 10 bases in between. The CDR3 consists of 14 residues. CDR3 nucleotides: TGCGCCAGCAGTCAATTTGAGGGTAACTACGAGCAGTACTTC. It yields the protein CASSQFEGNYEQYF.

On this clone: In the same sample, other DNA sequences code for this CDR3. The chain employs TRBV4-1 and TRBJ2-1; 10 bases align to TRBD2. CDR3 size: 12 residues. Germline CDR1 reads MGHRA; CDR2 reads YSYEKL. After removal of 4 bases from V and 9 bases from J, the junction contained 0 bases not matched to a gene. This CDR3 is CASSLAGGEQFF. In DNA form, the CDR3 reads TGCGCCAGCAGCCTAGCGGGAGGTGAGCAGTTCTTC.

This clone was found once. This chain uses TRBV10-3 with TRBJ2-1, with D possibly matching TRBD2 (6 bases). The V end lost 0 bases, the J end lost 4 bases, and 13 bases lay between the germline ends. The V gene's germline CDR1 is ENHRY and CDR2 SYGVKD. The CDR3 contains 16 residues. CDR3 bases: TGTGCCATCAGTGAGTCGATCGCTAGCGCTTACAATGAGCAGTTCTTC. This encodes CAISESIASAYNEQFF.

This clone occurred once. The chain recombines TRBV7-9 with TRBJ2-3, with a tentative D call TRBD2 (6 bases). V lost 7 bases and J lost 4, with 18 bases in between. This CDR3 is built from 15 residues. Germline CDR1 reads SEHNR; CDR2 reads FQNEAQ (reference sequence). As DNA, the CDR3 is TGTGCCAGCATCCACCGGGAGCCCGGAGCAGATACGCAGTATTTT. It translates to CASIHREPGADTQYF.

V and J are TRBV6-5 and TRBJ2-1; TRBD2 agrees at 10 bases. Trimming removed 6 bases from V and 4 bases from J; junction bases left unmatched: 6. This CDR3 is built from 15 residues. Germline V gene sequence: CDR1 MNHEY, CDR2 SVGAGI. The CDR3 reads CASSLGTSVYNEQFF. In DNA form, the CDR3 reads TGTGCCAGCAGCCTGGGGACTAGCGTGTACAATGAGCAGTTCTTC.

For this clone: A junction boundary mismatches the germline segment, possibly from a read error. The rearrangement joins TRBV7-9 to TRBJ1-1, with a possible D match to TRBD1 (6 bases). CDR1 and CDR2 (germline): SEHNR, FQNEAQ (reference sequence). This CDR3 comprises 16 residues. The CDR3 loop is CSSSHVGGPGGTEAFF. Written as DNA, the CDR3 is TGTTCCAGCAGCCATGTTGGGGGGCCGGGAGGCACTGAAGCTTTCTTT.

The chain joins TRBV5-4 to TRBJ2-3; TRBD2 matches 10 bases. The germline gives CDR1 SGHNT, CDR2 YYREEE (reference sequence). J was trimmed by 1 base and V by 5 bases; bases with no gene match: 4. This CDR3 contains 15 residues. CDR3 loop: CASRPGLAGTDTQYF. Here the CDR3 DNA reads TGTGCCAGCAGACCTGGACTAGCGGGCACAGATACGCAGTATTTT.

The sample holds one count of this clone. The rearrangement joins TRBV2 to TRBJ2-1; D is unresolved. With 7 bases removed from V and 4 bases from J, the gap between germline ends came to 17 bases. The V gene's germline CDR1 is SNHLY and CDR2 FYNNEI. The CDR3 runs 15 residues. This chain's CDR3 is CASIPLWPSYNEQFF. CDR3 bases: TGTGCCAGCATCCCGCTGTGGCCATCTTACAATGAGCAGTTCTTC.

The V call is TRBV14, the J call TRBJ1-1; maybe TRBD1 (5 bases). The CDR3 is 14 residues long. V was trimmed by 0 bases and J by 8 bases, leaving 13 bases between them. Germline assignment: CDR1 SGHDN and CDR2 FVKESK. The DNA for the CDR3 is TGTGCCAGCAGCCAAGACAATCGTCAGGGAGAAGCTTTCTTT. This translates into CASSQDNRQGEAFF.

CDR3 sequence reads: CASRDSGTGVSYGYTF. The CDR3 coding sequence is TGTGCCAGCAGGGACTCCGGGACAGGGGTTAGCTATGGCTACACCTTC. V usage is TRBV6-6 and J usage is TRBJ1-2; 10 nucleotides line up with TRBD1. CDR3 length equals 16 residues. The trim removed 6 bases at V and 4 bases at J, leaving 11 bases unmatched. Germline V gives CDR1 MNHNY, CDR2 SVGAGI (reference sequence).

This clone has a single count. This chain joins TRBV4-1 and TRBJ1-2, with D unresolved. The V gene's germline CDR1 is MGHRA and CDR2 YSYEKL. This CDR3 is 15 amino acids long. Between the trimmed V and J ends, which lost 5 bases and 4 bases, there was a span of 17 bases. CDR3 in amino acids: CASSKYPGISYGYTF. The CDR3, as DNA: TGCGCCAGCAGCAAGTACCCCGGGATCTCCTATGGCTACACCTTC.

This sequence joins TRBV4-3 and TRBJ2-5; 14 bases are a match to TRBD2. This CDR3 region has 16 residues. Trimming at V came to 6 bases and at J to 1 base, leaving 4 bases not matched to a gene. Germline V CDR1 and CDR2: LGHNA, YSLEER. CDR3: CASSLTSGRAQETQYF. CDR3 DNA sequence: TGCGCCAGCAGTCTGACTAGCGGGAGGGCCCAAGAGACCCAGTACTTC.

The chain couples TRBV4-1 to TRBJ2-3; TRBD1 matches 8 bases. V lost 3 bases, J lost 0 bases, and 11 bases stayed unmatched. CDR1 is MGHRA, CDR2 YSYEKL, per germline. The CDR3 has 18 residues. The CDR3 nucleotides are TGCGCCAGCAGCCACCTGGGACAGGCGAAGTCTAGCACAGATACGCAGTATTTT. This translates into CASSHLGQAKSSTDTQYF.

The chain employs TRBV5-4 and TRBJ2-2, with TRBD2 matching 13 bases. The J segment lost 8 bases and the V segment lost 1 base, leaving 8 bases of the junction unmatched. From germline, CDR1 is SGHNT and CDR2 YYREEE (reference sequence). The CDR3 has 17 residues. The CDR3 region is CASSLTLLAGGPGELFF. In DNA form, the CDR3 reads TGTGCCAGCAGCTTGACGTTACTAGCGGGGGGGCCTGGGGAGCTGTTTTTT.

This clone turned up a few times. The DNA of the CDR3 is TGTGCCAGCAGTGAAGGACTTCTCTACGAGCAGTACTTC. This gives the protein CASSEGLLYEQYF. This chain joins TRBV2 and TRBJ2-5; D remains unclear. The end of the DNA fits TRBJ2-7 better, so the J call may be wrong. CDR1 and CDR2 (germline): SNHLY, FYNNEI. CDR3 length equals 13 residues.

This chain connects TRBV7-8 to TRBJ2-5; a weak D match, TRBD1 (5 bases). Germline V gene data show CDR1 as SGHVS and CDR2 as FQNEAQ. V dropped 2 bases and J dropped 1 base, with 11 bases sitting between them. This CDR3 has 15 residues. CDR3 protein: CASSLFSGFQETQYF. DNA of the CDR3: TGTGCCAGCAGCTTATTCTCAGGGTTCCAAGAGACCCAGTACTTC.

In nucleotides, the CDR3 is TGTGCCATCAGTGCGGCCGAGGGGCCCCAGCATTTT. Translated, it gives CAISAAEGPQHF. V usage is TRBV10-3 and J usage is TRBJ1-5, with no clear D. V gave up 4 bases and J gave up 9 bases, with 10 bases separating them. This CDR3 contains 12 residues. Germline CDR1 and CDR2: ENHRY and SYGVKD.